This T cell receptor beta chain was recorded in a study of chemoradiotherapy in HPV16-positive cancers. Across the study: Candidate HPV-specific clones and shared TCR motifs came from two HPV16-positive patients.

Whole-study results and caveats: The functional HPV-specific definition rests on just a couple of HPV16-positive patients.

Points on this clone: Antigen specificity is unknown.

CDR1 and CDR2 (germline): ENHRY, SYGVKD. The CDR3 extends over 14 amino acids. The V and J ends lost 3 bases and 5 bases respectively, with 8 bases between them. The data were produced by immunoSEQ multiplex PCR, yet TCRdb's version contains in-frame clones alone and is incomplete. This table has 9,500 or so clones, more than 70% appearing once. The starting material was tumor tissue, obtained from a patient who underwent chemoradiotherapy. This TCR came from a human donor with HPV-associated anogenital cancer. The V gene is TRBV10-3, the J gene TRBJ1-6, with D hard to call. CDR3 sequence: CAISDAVDNSPLHF. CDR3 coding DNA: TGTGCCATCAGTGATGCCGTGGATAATTCACCCCTCCACTTT.